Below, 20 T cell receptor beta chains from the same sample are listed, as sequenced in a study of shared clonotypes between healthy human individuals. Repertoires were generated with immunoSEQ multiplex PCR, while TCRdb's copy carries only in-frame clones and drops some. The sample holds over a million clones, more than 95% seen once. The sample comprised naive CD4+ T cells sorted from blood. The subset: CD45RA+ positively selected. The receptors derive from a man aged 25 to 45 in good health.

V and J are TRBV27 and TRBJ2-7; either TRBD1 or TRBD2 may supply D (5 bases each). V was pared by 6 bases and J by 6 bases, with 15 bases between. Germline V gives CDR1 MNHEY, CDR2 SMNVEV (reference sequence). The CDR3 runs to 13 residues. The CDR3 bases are TGTGCCAGCAGGGGACGTGGTTCTCGCGAGCAGTACTTC. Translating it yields CASRGRGSREQYF.

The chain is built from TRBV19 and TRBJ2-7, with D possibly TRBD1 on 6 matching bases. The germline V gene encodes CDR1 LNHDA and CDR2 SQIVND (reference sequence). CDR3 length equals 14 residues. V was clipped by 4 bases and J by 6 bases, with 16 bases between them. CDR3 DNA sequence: TGTGCCAGTAGTAGCCGACAGGTTCCAGTCGAGCAGTACTTC. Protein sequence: CASSSRQVPVEQYF. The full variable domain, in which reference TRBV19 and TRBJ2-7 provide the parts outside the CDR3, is DGGITQSPKYLFRKEGQNVTLSCEQNLNHDAMYWYRQDPGQGLRLIYYSQIVNDFQKGDIAEGYSVSREKKESFPLTVTSAQKNPTAFYLCASSSRQVPVEQYFGPGTRLTVT.

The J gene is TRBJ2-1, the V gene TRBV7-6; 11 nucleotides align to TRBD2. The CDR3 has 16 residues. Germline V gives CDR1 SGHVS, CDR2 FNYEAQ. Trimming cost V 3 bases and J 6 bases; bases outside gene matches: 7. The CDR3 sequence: CASSLQTSGVSNEQFF. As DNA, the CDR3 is TGTGCCAGCAGCTTGCAGACTAGCGGGGTTTCCAATGAGCAGTTCTTC.

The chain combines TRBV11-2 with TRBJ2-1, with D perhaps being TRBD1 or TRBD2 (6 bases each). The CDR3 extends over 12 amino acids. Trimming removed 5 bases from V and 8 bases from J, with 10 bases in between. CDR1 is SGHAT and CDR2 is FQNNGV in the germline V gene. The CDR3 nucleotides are TGTGCCAGCAGCCGGGGGCGGGATGAGCAGTTCTTC. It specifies CASSRGRDEQFF.

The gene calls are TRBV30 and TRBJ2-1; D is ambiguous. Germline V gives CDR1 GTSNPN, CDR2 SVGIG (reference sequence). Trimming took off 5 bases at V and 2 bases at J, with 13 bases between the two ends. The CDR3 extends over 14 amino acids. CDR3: CAWRLLNAYNEQFF. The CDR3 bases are TGTGCCTGGCGGCTATTAAATGCCTACAATGAGCAGTTCTTC.

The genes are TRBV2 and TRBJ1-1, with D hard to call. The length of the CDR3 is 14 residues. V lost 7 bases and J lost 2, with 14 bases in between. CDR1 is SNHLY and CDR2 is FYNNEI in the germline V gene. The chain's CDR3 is CASILRQTNTEAFF. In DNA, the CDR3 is TGTGCCAGCATCCTTAGGCAGACAAACACTGAAGCTTTCTTT.

This CDR3 is CASRARTSGYNEQFF. DNA for the CDR3: TGTGCCAGCAGAGCGAGGACTAGCGGTTACAATGAGCAGTTCTTC. The chain employs TRBV6-5 and TRBJ2-1; 10 bases match TRBD2. After removal of 6 bases from V and 4 bases from J, the junction contained 6 bases not matched to a gene. The CDR3 has 15 amino acids. Germline V gene lookup returns CDR1 MNHEY and CDR2 SVGAGI.

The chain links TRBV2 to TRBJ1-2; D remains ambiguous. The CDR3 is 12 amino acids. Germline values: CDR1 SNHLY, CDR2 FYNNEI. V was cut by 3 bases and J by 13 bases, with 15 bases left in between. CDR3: CASSEVSPSITF. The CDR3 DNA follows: TGTGCCAGCAGTGAGGTCAGCCCTAGCATCACCTTC. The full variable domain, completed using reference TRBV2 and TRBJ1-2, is EPEVTQTPSHQVTQMGQEVILRCVPISNHLYFYWYRQILGQKVEFLVSFYNNEISEKSEIFDDQFSVERPDGSNFTLKIRSTKLEDSAMYFCASSEVSPSITFGSGTRLTVV.

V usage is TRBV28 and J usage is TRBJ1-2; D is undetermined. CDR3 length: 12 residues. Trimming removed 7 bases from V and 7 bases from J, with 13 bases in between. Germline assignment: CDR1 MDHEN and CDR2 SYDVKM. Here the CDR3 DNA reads TGTGCCAGCAAACCCGGACCTAGTGGCTACACCTTC. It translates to CASKPGPSGYTF.

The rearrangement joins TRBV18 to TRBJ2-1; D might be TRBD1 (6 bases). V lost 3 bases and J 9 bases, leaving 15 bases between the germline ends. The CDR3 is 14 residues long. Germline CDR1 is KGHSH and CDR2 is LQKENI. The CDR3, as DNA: TGTGCCAGCTCACCCCCCCTGGCAGGGGCTGAGCAGTTCTTC. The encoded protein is CASSPPLAGAEQFF.

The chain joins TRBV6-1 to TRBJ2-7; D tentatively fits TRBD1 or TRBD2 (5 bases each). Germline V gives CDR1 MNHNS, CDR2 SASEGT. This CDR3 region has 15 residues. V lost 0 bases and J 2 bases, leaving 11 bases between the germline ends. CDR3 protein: CASSEAGGRAYEQYF. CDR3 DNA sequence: TGTGCCAGCAGTGAAGCTGGGGGACGGGCCTACGAGCAGTACTTC.

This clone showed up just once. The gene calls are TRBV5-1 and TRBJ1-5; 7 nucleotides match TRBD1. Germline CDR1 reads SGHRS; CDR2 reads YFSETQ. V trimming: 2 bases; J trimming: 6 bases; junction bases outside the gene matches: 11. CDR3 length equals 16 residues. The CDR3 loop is CASSLGQASPSQPQHF. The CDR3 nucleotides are TGCGCCAGCAGCTTAGGACAGGCCTCGCCTAGTCAGCCCCAGCATTTT.

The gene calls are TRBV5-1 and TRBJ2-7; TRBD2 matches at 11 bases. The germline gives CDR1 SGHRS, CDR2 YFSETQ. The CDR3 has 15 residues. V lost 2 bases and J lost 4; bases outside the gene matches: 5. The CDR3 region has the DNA TGCGCCAGCAGCTTATTGACTAGCGGGACGTACGAGCAGTACTTC. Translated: CASSLLTSGTYEQYF.

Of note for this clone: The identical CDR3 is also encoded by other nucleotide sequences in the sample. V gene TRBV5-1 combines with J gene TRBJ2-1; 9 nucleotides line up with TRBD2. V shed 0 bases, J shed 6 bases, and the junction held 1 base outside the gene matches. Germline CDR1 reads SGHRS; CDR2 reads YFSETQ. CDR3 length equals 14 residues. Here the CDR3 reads CASSLVTSGNEQFF. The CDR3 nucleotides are TGCGCCAGCAGCTTGGTGACTAGCGGCAATGAGCAGTTCTTC.

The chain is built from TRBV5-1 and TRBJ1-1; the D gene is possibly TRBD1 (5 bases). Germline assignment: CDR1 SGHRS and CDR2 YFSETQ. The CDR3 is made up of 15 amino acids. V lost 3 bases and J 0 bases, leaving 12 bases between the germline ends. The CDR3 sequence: CASSYGAGMNTEAFF. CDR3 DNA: TGCGCCAGCAGCTATGGGGCAGGGATGAACACTGAAGCTTTCTTT.

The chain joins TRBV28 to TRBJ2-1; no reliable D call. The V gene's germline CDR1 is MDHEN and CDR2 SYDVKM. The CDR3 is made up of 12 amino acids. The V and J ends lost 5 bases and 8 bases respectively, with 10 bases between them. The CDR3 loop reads CASSETVHEQFF. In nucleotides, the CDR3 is TGTGCCAGCAGTGAGACGGTCCATGAGCAGTTCTTC.

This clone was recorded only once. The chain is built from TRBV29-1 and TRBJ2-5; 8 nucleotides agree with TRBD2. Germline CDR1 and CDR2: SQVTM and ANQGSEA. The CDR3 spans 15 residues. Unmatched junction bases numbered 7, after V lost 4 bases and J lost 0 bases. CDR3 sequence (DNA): TGCAGCGTTGTGGCTAGCGGGTTGTACCAAGAGACCCAGTACTTC. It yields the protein CSVVASGLYQETQYF.

CDR3 loop: CASSEGGTGGEKLFF. The DNA for the CDR3 is TGTGCCAGCAGTGAAGGGGGGACAGGGGGCGAAAAACTGTTTTTT. The rearrangement links TRBV2 to TRBJ1-4; TRBD1 matches at 12 bases. This CDR3 spans 15 amino acids. The V segment lost 1 base and the J segment 8 bases; nucleotides outside the gene matches: 2. The germline CDR1 and CDR2 sequences are SNHLY and FYNNEI. The full variable domain, with the rest looked up from reference TRBV2 and TRBJ1-4, is EPEVTQTPSHQVTQMGQEVILRCVPISNHLYFYWYRQILGQKVEFLVSFYNNEISEKSEIFDDQFSVERPDGSNFTLKIRSTKLEDSAMYFCASSEGGTGGEKLFFGSGTQLSVL.

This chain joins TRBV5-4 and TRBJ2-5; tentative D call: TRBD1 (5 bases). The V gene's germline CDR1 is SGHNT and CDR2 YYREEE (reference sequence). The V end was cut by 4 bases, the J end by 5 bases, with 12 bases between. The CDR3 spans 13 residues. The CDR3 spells CASSPGAVETQYF. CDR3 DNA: TGTGCCAGCAGCCCTGGGGCGGTGGAGACCCAGTACTTC.

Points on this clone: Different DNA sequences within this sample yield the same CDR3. CDR3 sequence (DNA): TGTGCCAGTAGTAGGGGGGGAGTGGGCACAGATACGCAGTATTTT. As protein: CASSRGGVGTDTQYF. J is TRBJ2-3 and V is TRBV19, with TRBD2 matching 7 bases. V shed 4 bases and J 1 base; nucleotides not matched to a gene: 5. Germline V gene sequence: CDR1 LNHDA, CDR2 SQIVND (reference sequence). CDR3 size: 15 residues.